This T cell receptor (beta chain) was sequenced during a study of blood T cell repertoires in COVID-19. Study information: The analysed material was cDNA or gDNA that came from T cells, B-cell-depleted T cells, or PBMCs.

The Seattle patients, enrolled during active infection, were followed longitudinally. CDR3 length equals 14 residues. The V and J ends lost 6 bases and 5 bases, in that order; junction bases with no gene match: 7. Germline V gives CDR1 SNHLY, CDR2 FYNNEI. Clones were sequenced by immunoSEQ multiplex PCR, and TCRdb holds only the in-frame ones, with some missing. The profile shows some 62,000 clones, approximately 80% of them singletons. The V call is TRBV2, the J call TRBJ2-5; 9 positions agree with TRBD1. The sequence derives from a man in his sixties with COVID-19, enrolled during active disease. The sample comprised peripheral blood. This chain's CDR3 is CASSAQGAIETQYF. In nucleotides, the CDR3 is TGTGCCAGCAGCGCACAGGGGGCGATCGAGACCCAGTACTTC.